A selection of T cell receptor beta chains follows, all from one sample in a study of T cell responses to AZD1222 COVID-19 vaccine. Sequenced by immunoSEQ multiplex PCR; TCRdb stores in-frame clones only, minus some. The sample has 150,000 to 200,000 clones, 85% to 95% seen once. The sample was peripheral blood, taken on day 0 of AZD1222 vaccination. These receptors were taken from an adult in good health. Each CDR3 is given with its conserved first and last residue. D genes are given only for firm matches. Clone sizes are given selectively: once, few, many, or a class where the clone is expanded.

v_gene,j_gene,abundance,d_gene,CDR3aa,CDR3nt
TRBV24-1,TRBJ2-3,.,.,CATSDLRDTQYF,TGTGCCACCAGTGACCTCCGGGATACGCAGTATTTT
TRBV6-1,TRBJ2-7,.,.,CASSEGEMGEQYF,TGTGCCAGCAGTGAAGGCGAAATGGGGGAGCAGTACTTC
TRBV27,TRBJ1-5,.,.,CASSNFGTPDQHF,TGTGCCAGCAGTAACTTCGGGACACCCGACCAGCATTTT
TRBV5-6,TRBJ2-2,.,TRBD1,CASSLLGQTNTGELFF,TGTGCCAGCAGCTTGCTGGGACAGACCAACACCGGGGAGCTGTTTTTT
TRBV24-1,TRBJ1-1,.,TRBD1,CATSDPGQGDTEAFF,TGTGCCACCAGTGATCCGGGACAGGGGGACACTGAAGCTTTCTTT
TRBV18,TRBJ2-7,.,TRBD2,CASSQQQSGEGEQYF,TGTGCCAGCTCGCAACAACAGAGCGGGGAGGGGGAGCAGTACTTC
TRBV2,TRBJ1-5,.,TRBD1,CASRRGQGGQPQHF,TGTGCCAGCAGGAGGGGACAGGGAGGACAGCCCCAGCATTTT
TRBV13,TRBJ1-1,.,.,CASSLVGFMNTEAFF,TGTGCCAGCAGCTTAGTTGGGTTTATGAACACTGAAGCTTTCTTT
TRBV5-1,TRBJ2-3,once,TRBD1,CASSPTGVSDTQYF,TGCGCCAGCAGCCCAACAGGGGTCTCAGATACGCAGTATTTT
TRBV4-1,TRBJ1-2,.,.,CASSQETGSYYGYTF,TGCGCCAGCAGCCAGGAGACAGGTAGCTACTATGGCTACACCTTC
TRBV27,TRBJ1-2,once,.,CATRTYGGRANYGYTF,TGTGCTACGAGGACTTACGGGGGCAGAGCTAACTATGGCTACACCTTC
TRBV5-1,TRBJ1-3,.,.,CASSSLPSGNTIYF,TGCGCCAGCAGCTCTTTACCGTCTGGAAACACCATATATTTT
TRBV14,TRBJ1-4,.,TRBD1,CASSYRTGNNEKLFF,TGTGCCAGCAGCTACCGGACAGGGAATAATGAAAAACTGTTTTTT
TRBV5-5,TRBJ2-7,.,TRBD1,CASSLGQGVGEQYF,TGTGCCAGCAGCCTCGGACAGGGCGTTGGCGAGCAGTACTTC
TRBV4-2,TRBJ2-2,.,TRBD2,CASSPMGLAGGPGTGELFF,TGTGCCAGCAGCCCTATGGGACTAGCGGGGGGGCCAGGGACCGGGGAGCTGTTTTTT
TRBV2,TRBJ1-6,.,.,CASTGDLAVLGSPLHF,TGTGCCAGCACCGGGGACTTGGCTGTGCTCGGTTCACCCCTCCACTTT
TRBV6-5,TRBJ1-1,.,.,CASSYNGREAFF,TGTGCCAGCAGTTACAACGGACGAGAAGCTTTCTTT
TRBV7-9,TRBJ2-3,.,TRBD2,CASSYGTSGGSDFTDTQYF,TGTGCCAGCAGCTACGGGACTAGCGGGGGCTCCGACTTCACAGATACGCAGTATTTT
TRBV5-4,TRBJ2-5,once,TRBD1,CASSGGGQKLETQYF,TGTGCCAGCAGCGGTGGGGGACAGAAACTAGAGACCCAGTACTTC
TRBV7-9,TRBJ2-7,.,.,CASSTPRGGYSSEQYF,TGTGCCAGCAGCACCCCACGAGGGGGTTATTCCTCCGAGCAGTACTTC
TRBV19,TRBJ1-5,.,.,CASSARARDQPQHF,TGTGCCAGTAGTGCAAGGGCGCGAGATCAGCCCCAGCATTTT
TRBV5-1,TRBJ1-2,.,TRBD1,CASSAGQGRNYGYTF,TGCGCCAGCAGCGCCGGACAGGGGCGGAACTATGGCTACACCTTC
TRBV3-1/TRBV3-2,TRBJ1-1,.,.,CASSQDLGGATEAFF,TGTGCCAGCAGCCAAGATCTGGGGGGGGCCACTGAAGCTTTCTTT
TRBV4-1,TRBJ1-5,.,.,CASSQGVGNQPQHF,TGCGCCAGCAGCCAAGGGGTAGGGAATCAGCCCCAGCATTTT
TRBV29-1,TRBJ2-1,.,TRBD1,CSATGTGFYNEQFF,TGCAGCGCCACCGGGACAGGGTTCTACAATGAGCAGTTCTTC
TRBV5-4,TRBJ1-6,.,TRBD1,CASSSYPTRQGKNSPLHF,TGTGCCAGCAGCTCATATCCCACCCGACAGGGGAAGAATTCACCCCTCCACTTT
TRBV7-3,TRBJ2-3,.,TRBD1,CASSRQGGSDTQYF,TGTGCCAGCAGCCGACAGGGGGGGTCAGATACGCAGTATTTT
TRBV5-4,TRBJ1-2,.,.,CASSAGQSYGYTF,TGTGCCAGCAGCGCAGGACAGTCTTATGGCTACACCTTC
TRBV27,TRBJ2-3,.,TRBD1,CASGRQGGTDTQYF,TGTGCCAGCGGAAGACAGGGGGGCACAGATACGCAGTATTTT
TRBV18,TRBJ1-6,.,.,CASSPLDPISSPLHF,TGTGCCAGCTCACCTCTGGACCCCATTAGTTCACCCCTCCACTTT
TRBV2,TRBJ2-5,.,TRBD1,CASSENRGMETQYF,TGTGCCAGCAGTGAAAACAGGGGGATGGAGACCCAGTACTTC
TRBV9,TRBJ1-2,.,.,CASSVEVGAYGYTF,TGTGCCAGCAGCGTAGAGGTCGGGGCCTATGGCTACACCTTC
TRBV30,TRBJ2-1,.,TRBD2,CAWGTGGSNEQFF,TGTGCCTGGGGAACGGGAGGGAGCAATGAGCAGTTCTTC
TRBV10-2,TRBJ2-5,.,.,CASRGLAGEETQYF,TGCGCCAGCAGAGGCTTAGCAGGGGAGGAGACCCAGTACTTC
TRBV28,TRBJ1-5,.,.,CASSLVNGPQHF,TGTGCCAGCAGTTTAGTCAATGGGCCCCAGCATTTT
TRBV10-3,TRBJ2-5,.,.,CAISGQNQETQYF,TGTGCCATCAGCGGACAGAACCAAGAGACCCAGTACTTC
TRBV4-1,TRBJ1-2,.,.,CASSTHGGQAENNYGYTF,TGCGCCAGCAGCACCCACGGGGGCCAGGCCGAAAATAACTATGGCTACACCTTC
TRBV5-6,TRBJ2-7,few,.,CASSYGTSTSYEQYF,TGTGCCAGCAGCTACGGGACAAGTACTTCCTACGAGCAGTACTTC
TRBV2,TRBJ2-1,.,TRBD2,CASRVAGGQYNEQFF,TGTGCCAGCAGAGTAGCGGGGGGGCAATACAATGAGCAGTTCTTC
TRBV30,TRBJ1-6,.,.,CAWSLWGSPLHF,TGTGCCTGGAGCTTGTGGGGTTCACCCCTCCACTTT
TRBV3-1/TRBV3-2,TRBJ1-6,.,.,CASSQVSGRPDHSPLHF,TGTGCCAGCAGCCAAGTAAGTGGTCGACCCGATCATTCACCCCTCCACTTT
TRBV27,TRBJ1-5,.,.,CASSFTLESNQPQHF,TGTGCCAGCAGTTTCACCTTGGAGAGCAATCAGCCCCAGCATTTT
TRBV4-3,TRBJ1-2,once,.,CASSQDMGGWGYGYTF,TGCGCCAGCAGCCAAGATATGGGGGGTTGGGGCTATGGCTACACCTTC
TRBV10-3,TRBJ1-5,.,.,CAISDYNQPQHF,TGTGCCATCAGTGATTACAATCAGCCCCAGCATTTT